These 27 T cell receptor beta chains were sequenced from one sample in a study of T cell repertoires in cytomegalovirus infection. One entry per CDR3 protein results from TCRdb running MiXCR on the reads. The sample yields 170,000 or so distinct CDR3 sequences, around 15% seen once. Specimen: PBMCs. The receptors here all came from a human donor in good health (CMV status not recorded). Some clones in this sample may be carry-over from other donors' samples.

The chain employs TRBV6-5 and TRBJ2-5; maybe TRBD2 (6 bases). The CDR3 has 13 amino acids. The germline V and J ends were trimmed by 8 bases and 5 bases, with 15 bases remaining between them. Germline assignment: CDR1 MNHEY and CDR2 SVGAGI. The CDR3 DNA is TGTGCCAGCGGCATGGGGGACTGGGAGACCCAGTACTTC. Translating it yields CASGMGDWETQYF.

With regard to this clonotype: One base away lies a much larger clone, so this may be a sequencing read error. CDR3: CASSSSGSSTDTPYF. The CDR3 nucleotides are TGTGCCAGCAGCTCTAGCGGCTCTAGCACAGATACGCCGTATTTT. V gene TRBV7-3 combines with J gene TRBJ2-3; 7 bases line up with TRBD2. The CDR3 is 15 amino acids. CDR1 and CDR2 (germline): SGHTA, FQGTGA.

This clonotype was recorded a few times. V and J are TRBV5-5 and TRBJ2-7, with D uncertain. This CDR3 spans 12 amino acids. Trimming took 2 bases from V and 5 from J, leaving 8 bases between them. CDR1 and CDR2 (germline): SGHKS, YYEKEE (reference sequence). CDR3 amino acids: CASSFVPHEQYF. As DNA, the CDR3 is TGTGCCAGCAGCTTCGTGCCTCACGAGCAGTACTTC.

This clonotype was detected many times. This rearrangement joins TRBV28 to TRBJ2-7; maybe TRBD2 (6 bases). The CDR3 is made up of 13 amino acids. Per the germline V gene, CDR1 is MDHEN and CDR2 is SYDVKM. V lost 8 bases and J lost 4, with 15 bases in between. CDR3 protein: CASSRGRWYEQYF. The CDR3 nucleotides read TGTGCCAGCTCACGAGGGAGGTGGTACGAGCAGTACTTC. Based on the CDR3 plus reference TRBV28 and TRBJ2-7, the full variable domain is DVKVTQSSRYLVKRTGEKVFLECVQDMDHENMFWYRQDPGLGLRLIYFSYDVKMKEKGDIPEGYSVSREKKERFSLILESASTNQTSMYLCASSRGRWYEQYFGPGTRLTVT.

The sample holds a few counts of this clonotype. The chain joins TRBV7-3 to TRBJ2-2; weak D call: TRBD2 (5 bases). V was pared by 4 bases and J by 4 bases, with 19 bases between. Germline CDR1 reads SGHTA; CDR2 reads FQGTGA. The length of the CDR3 is 17 residues. The DNA of the CDR3 is TGTGCCAGCAGCTACCCGAGGGATGGCGGAAGCACCGGGGAGCTGTTTTTT. This translates into CASSYPRDGGSTGELFF.

This clonotype was picked up a small number of times. The chain has TRBV6-8 and TRBJ1-4; weak D call: TRBD1 (5 bases). Germline V CDR1 and CDR2: MNHGY, SAAAGT. The length of the CDR3 is 15 residues. V shed 1 base and J shed 4 bases, with 10 bases lying between them. Here the CDR3 reads CASSYWRQRNEKLFF. CDR3 in DNA: TGTGCCAGCAGTTACTGGCGACAGCGTAATGAAAAACTGTTTTTT.

This clonotype was seen at least ten times. The V and J genes are TRBV7-9 and TRBJ1-2; D is unclear. V lost 0 bases and J 2 bases, leaving 10 bases between the germline ends. The CDR3 loop spans 15 amino acids. CDR1 and CDR2 from the germline V gene are SEHNR and FQNEAQ (reference sequence). The CDR3 sequence: CASSLAHGPNYGYTF. The CDR3 DNA follows: TGTGCCAGCAGCTTAGCGCACGGGCCAAACTATGGCTACACCTTC.

V usage is TRBV28 and J usage is TRBJ2-7, with TRBD2 as a possible D gene (6 bases). This CDR3 region has 14 residues. Trimming stripped 3 bases from V and 0 bases from J, with 9 bases between. Germline V lookup: CDR1 MDHEN, CDR2 SYDVKM. CDR3 amino acids: CASSFGGASYEQYF. The CDR3 nucleotides read TGTGCCAGCAGTTTCGGCGGGGCCTCCTACGAGCAGTACTTC.

This clonotype has a count of ten or more. The chain uses TRBV7-9 and TRBJ2-1; D ambiguous. CDR1 is SEHNR and CDR2 is FQNEAQ in the germline V gene (reference sequence). The CDR3 loop spans 13 amino acids. V shed 5 bases and J shed 8 bases, with 13 bases lying between them. CDR3 sequence reads: CASSPGPGDEQFF. The CDR3 DNA reads as TGTGCCAGCAGCCCAGGACCTGGCGATGAGCAGTTCTTC.

This clonotype showed up many times. This chain joins TRBV28 and TRBJ1-5, with 11 bases identical to TRBD1. The CDR3 is made up of 15 amino acids. V was pared by 6 bases and J by 6 bases, with 7 bases of the junction left unmatched. Germline-derived CDR1 and CDR2 are MDHEN and SYDVKM. As DNA, the CDR3 is TGTGCCAGCAGCTCGGGACAGGGGGATCTTCAGCCCCAGCATTTT. Its protein is CASSSGQGDLQPQHF. Full variable domain (missing parts from reference TRBV28 and TRBJ1-5): DVKVTQSSRYLVKRTGEKVFLECVQDMDHENMFWYRQDPGLGLRLIYFSYDVKMKEKGDIPEGYSVSREKKERFSLILESASTNQTSMYLCASSSGQGDLQPQHFGDGTRLSIL.

This sequence joins TRBV6-2 or TRBV6-3 and TRBJ1-3; D unclear. The V end lost 1 base, the J end lost 2 bases, and 9 bases lay between the germline ends. CDR3 length equals 15 residues. The V gene's germline CDR1 is MNHEY and CDR2 SVGEGT. The CDR3 DNA reads TGTGCCAGCAGTTACTACTCGGGGACTGGAAACACCATATATTTT. Its protein product is CASSYYSGTGNTIYF.

This clonotype has just a few counts. The chain links TRBV28 to TRBJ1-4, with 7 bases identical to TRBD1. CDR3 length: 14 residues. Trimming took 2 bases from V and 8 from J; bases not matched to a gene: 5. Germline CDR1 reads MDHEN; CDR2 reads SYDVKM. CDR3 in amino acids: CASSLGGQAEKLFF. CDR3 DNA sequence: TGTGCCAGCAGTTTAGGCGGACAGGCCGAAAAACTGTTTTTT. The full variable domain, its missing parts supplied by reference TRBV28 and TRBJ1-4, is DVKVTQSSRYLVKRTGEKVFLECVQDMDHENMFWYRQDPGLGLRLIYFSYDVKMKEKGDIPEGYSVSREKKERFSLILESASTNQTSMYLCASSLGGQAEKLFFGSGTQLSVL.

This chain connects TRBV19 to TRBJ2-5, with D hard to call. The CDR3 runs to 13 residues. Looked up from germline, CDR1 is LNHDA and CDR2 is SQIVND (reference sequence). V was trimmed by 3 bases and J by 2 bases, leaving 7 bases between them. The CDR3 sequence: CASSIRTQETQYF. CDR3 DNA: TGTGCCAGTAGTATCCGGACGCAAGAGACCCAGTACTTC.

This clonotype has ten or more counts. The chain carries TRBV29-1 and TRBJ1-3; D is unclear. Germline V CDR1 and CDR2: SQVTM, ANQGSEA. This CDR3 spans 15 amino acids. V was pared by 0 bases and J by 0 bases, with 9 bases between. The CDR3 bases are TGCAGCGTTGAAGATCTCACGACCTCTGGAAACACCATATATTTT. It translates to CSVEDLTTSGNTIYF.

The gene calls are TRBV30 and TRBJ2-1, with D hard to call. Germline V lookup: CDR1 GTSNPN, CDR2 SVGIG (reference sequence). The V gene lost 0 bases and the J gene lost 5 bases, with 14 bases spanning the gap. CDR3 size: 15 residues. DNA for the CDR3: TGTGCCTGGAGTGTTACGATCCGGGCGCACAATGAGCAGTTCTTC. The encoded protein is CAWSVTIRAHNEQFF.

This clonotype was seen repeatedly, ten times or more. V gene TRBV14 combines with J gene TRBJ1-2, with unresolved D. Per germline, CDR1 SGHDN and CDR2 FVKESK. The CDR3 covers 14 residues. V gave up 4 bases and J gave up 3 bases, with 12 bases separating them. The CDR3: CASSPGRADYGYTF. CDR3 nucleotide sequence: TGTGCCAGCAGCCCTGGGAGGGCTGACTATGGCTACACCTTC.

This clonotype has ten or more counts. J is TRBJ1-5 and V is TRBV28; 8 bases agree with TRBD1. Germline loops: CDR1 MDHEN, CDR2 SYDVKM. The junction had 10 bases not matched to a gene; V was cut back by 8 bases and J by 7 bases. This CDR3 is built from 14 residues. The CDR3 nucleotides are TGTGCCAGCGGTGGACAGGGCTTGATCCAGCCCCAGCATTTT. Translating it yields CASGGQGLIQPQHF.

This clonotype has at least ten counts. This chain joins TRBV7-3 and TRBJ1-5; D ambiguous. CDR1 is SGHTA, CDR2 FQGTGA, per germline. This CDR3 is 15 amino acids long. V was clipped by 4 bases and J by 6 bases, with 16 bases between them. Written as DNA, the CDR3 is TGTGCCAGCAGCTCCCCCAAGCAAGTCCCTCAGCCCCAGCATTTT. It specifies CASSSPKQVPQPQHF.

This sequence joins TRBV15 and TRBJ1-1; a possible D gene is TRBD1 (5 bases). Trimming took 1 base from V and 8 from J, leaving 17 bases between them. The CDR3 has 15 amino acids. CDR1 and CDR2 (germline): LNHNV, YYDKDF (reference sequence). Here the CDR3 DNA reads TGTGCCACCAGCAGAGCTCGAATCTTAGGGGTGGAAGCTTTCTTT. Protein product: CATSRARILGVEAFF.

The V gene is TRBV29-1, the J gene TRBJ2-1, with 12 bases that match TRBD2. Germline V gene lookup returns CDR1 SQVTM and CDR2 ANQGSEA. Trimming at V came to 6 bases and at J to 7 bases, leaving 13 bases not matched to a gene. The CDR3 runs 16 residues. This CDR3 is CSVTPSGRAVVNEQFF. In nucleotides, the CDR3 is TGCAGCGTAACCCCTAGCGGGAGGGCCGTTGTGAATGAGCAGTTCTTC.

This clonotype was counted ten times or more. This chain connects TRBV12-3 or TRBV12-4 to TRBJ1-1, with D unresolved. This CDR3 comprises 12 residues. V dropped 4 bases and J dropped 4 bases, with 7 bases sitting between them. The CDR3 DNA follows: TGTGCCAGCAGTTCTCCGTCCACTGAAGCTTTCTTT. Translation gives CASSSPSTEAFF.

This clonotype was recorded at least ten times. The gene calls are TRBV7-8 and TRBJ2-2; 9 bases map to TRBD2. This CDR3 has 16 amino acids. From germline, CDR1 is SGHVS and CDR2 FQNEAQ. Unmatched junction bases numbered 2, after V lost 1 base and J lost 2 bases. CDR3 loop: CASSLVSGSNTGELFF. The CDR3 DNA sequence: TGTGCCAGCAGCTTAGTTAGCGGGAGCAACACCGGGGAGCTGTTTTTT.

This clonotype was counted only a few times. This rearrangement joins TRBV20-1 to TRBJ1-1, with D maybe TRBD1 (5 bases). The CDR3 is 15 amino acids. CDR1 DFQATT and CDR2 SNEGSKA come from the germline V gene (reference sequence). Trimming removed 3 bases at V and 0 bases at J, with 14 bases between. CDR3 bases: TGCAGTGCTAGGGGGGGAGGCACCGTGAACACTGAAGCTTTCTTT. This sequence encodes CSARGGGTVNTEAFF.

The chain has TRBV10-3 and TRBJ2-1; D might be TRBD1 (6 bases). Germline CDR1 is ENHRY and CDR2 is SYGVKD. The V gene lost 2 bases and the J gene lost 5 bases, with 10 bases spanning the gap. CDR3 length: 14 amino acids. The CDR3 bases are TGTGCCATCAGTGAGATTTGGACAGACAATGAGCAGTTCTTC. As protein: CAISEIWTDNEQFF.

The rearrangement links TRBV15 to TRBJ1-2; the match to TRBD1 covers 9 bases. This CDR3 has 14 residues. With V trimmed by 3 bases and J by 2 bases, 1 base remained unmatched. Germline CDR1 reads LNHNV; CDR2 reads YYDKDF (reference sequence). As DNA, the CDR3 is TGTGCCACCAGCAGGGGACAGGGCAACTATGGCTACACCTTC. It is translated as CATSRGQGNYGYTF.

The chain links TRBV5-1 to TRBJ1-1; D gene ambiguous. From germline, CDR1 is SGHRS and CDR2 YFSETQ. The V end was cut by 3 bases, the J end by 4 bases, with 10 bases between. The CDR3 covers 13 residues. The CDR3 nucleotides are TGCGCCAGCAGCTCCCTAGGCTTCACTGAAGCTTTCTTT. Its protein product is CASSSLGFTEAFF.

Ten or more counts support this clonotype. The chain carries TRBV7-2 and TRBJ1-2; no firm D call. Germline V lookup: CDR1 SGHTA, CDR2 FQGNSA. This CDR3 has 15 residues. Trimming took off 5 bases at V and 2 bases at J, with 15 bases between the two ends. The CDR3 region has the DNA TGTGCCAGCAGCCCAATGACCCTGGTGAACTATGGCTACACCTTC. Amino acid sequence: CASSPMTLVNYGYTF.